A single T cell receptor beta chain is shown here with its context. Its target is unknown. The data derive from a study of cytomegalovirus exposure and HLA in healthy donors. Per germline, CDR1 MNHEY and CDR2 SMNVEV (reference sequence). With V trimmed by 2 bases and J by 7 bases, 15 bases remained unmatched. The CDR3 contains 18 residues. PCR was performed using 60 Vbeta and 13 Jbeta primers. Generated by immunoSEQ multiplex PCR, the TCRdb table keeps only in-frame clones and is missing some. The sample holds roughly 92,000 clones, 80% seen once. Study results and caveats: HLA alleles showed associations with about 17,000 TCR beta sequences in a later analysis, at a 0.05 false discovery rate. Cytomegalovirus association was assigned to 170 or so TCR beta chains.

This chain connects TRBV27 to TRBJ1-4; 8 positions agree with TRBD1. The receptor's source is a woman aged 45 to 65 in good health and CMV-seropositive. Sequencing was done on a sample of PBMCs. The CDR3: CASSLSYIPGQDAEKLFF. The CDR3 bases are TGTGCCAGCAGTTTAAGCTATATCCCGGGACAGGATGCTGAAAAACTGTTTTTT.